Below, one TCR beta chain is given with its context. What it recognizes is unknown. The entry originates in a study of Ad26.COV2.S vaccination and SARS-CoV-2 variants. Study-wide results and limits: Spike-specific responses of CD8+ and CD4+ T cells were reported to display substantial breadth after vaccination. Spike-specific TCR breadth was greater in vaccine than placebo recipients.

Trimming at V came to 2 bases and at J to 4 bases, leaving 3 bases not matched to a gene. Germline V gene data show CDR1 as MNHEY and CDR2 as SMNVEV (reference sequence). This CDR3 has 15 residues. Assay: immunoSEQ multiplex PCR; the TCRdb copy retains only in-frame clones and omits some. Of hundreds of thousands of clones in the sample, roughly nine tenths were seen once. V is TRBV27 and J is TRBJ1-5; 9 bases line up with TRBD1. The source of this sequence is a human donor who had recovered from COVID-19. The sample was peripheral blood, taken after recovery from COVID-19. CDR3 nucleotide sequence: TGTGCCAGCAGTTTAGGACAGGGGCGTAATCAGCCCCAGCATTTT. Its translation is CASSLGQGRNQPQHF.